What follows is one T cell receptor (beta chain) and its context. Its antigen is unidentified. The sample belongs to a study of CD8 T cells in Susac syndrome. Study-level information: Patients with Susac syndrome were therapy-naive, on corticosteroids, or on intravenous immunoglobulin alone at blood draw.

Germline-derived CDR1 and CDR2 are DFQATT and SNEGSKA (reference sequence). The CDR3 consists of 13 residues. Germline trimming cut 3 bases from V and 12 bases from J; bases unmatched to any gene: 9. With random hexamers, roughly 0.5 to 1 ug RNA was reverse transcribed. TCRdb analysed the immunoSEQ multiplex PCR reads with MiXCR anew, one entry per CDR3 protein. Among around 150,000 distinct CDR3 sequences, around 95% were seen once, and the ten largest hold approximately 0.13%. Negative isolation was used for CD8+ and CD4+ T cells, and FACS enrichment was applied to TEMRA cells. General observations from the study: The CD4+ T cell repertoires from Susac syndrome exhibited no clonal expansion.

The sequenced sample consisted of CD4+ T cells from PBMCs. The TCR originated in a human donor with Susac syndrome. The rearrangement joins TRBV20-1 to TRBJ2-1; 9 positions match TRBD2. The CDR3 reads CSASVAGGPGQFF. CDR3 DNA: TGCAGTGCTAGTGTCGCGGGAGGGCCGGGGCAGTTCTTC.